The 8 T cell receptor beta chains in this list originate from one sample, sequenced in a study of blood T cell repertoires in COVID-19. Measured with immunoSEQ multiplex PCR; TCRdb has only the in-frame clones, and not every one. The sample has approximately 440,000 clones; about 91% are singletons. The sample consisted of peripheral blood. The receptors stem from a woman aged 50 to 60 with COVID-19, enrolled during active disease.

This chain links TRBV14 with TRBJ2-3; D unresolved. Germline V gene lookup returns CDR1 SGHDN and CDR2 FVKESK. Trimming removed 0 bases from V and 4 bases from J, with 8 bases in between. The CDR3 runs 14 residues. The CDR3 sequence is CASSQEYAADTQYF. The CDR3 coding sequence is TGTGCCAGCAGCCAAGAATACGCGGCAGATACGCAGTATTTT.

This clone appeared once. This chain links TRBV7-8 with TRBJ1-3, with D uncertain. CDR3 length: 15 amino acids. CDR1 SGHVS and CDR2 FQNEAQ come from the germline V gene. Trimming left V 5 bases short and J 1 base short, with 12 bases between. The CDR3: CASSLQLGSGNTIYF. The CDR3 DNA reads TGTGCCAGCAGCCTACAACTAGGATCTGGAAACACCATATATTTT.

The chain employs TRBV9 and TRBJ1-2, with D maybe TRBD1 (6 bases). The germline gives CDR1 SGDLS, CDR2 YYNGEE. This CDR3 is built from 15 residues. Trimming removed 4 bases from V and 8 bases from J, with 21 bases in between. The CDR3 nucleotides are TGTGCCAGCAGCCCCCGGATCGGGACATTTACCGGCTACACCTTC. This gives the protein CASSPRIGTFTGYTF.

This chain uses TRBV7-8 with TRBJ2-3; tentatively, D is TRBD2 (6 bases). The germline CDR1 and CDR2 sequences are SGHVS and FQNEAQ. With 2 bases removed from V and 4 bases from J, the gap between germline ends came to 16 bases. CDR3 length: 16 residues. CDR3 loop: CASSLRRDSRADTQYF. The CDR3, as DNA: TGTGCCAGCAGCTTAAGAAGGGACTCACGAGCAGATACGCAGTATTTT. The variable domain in full, with the rest retrieved from reference TRBV7-8 and TRBJ2-3, is GAGVSQSPRYKVAKRGQDVALRCDPISGHVSLFWYQQALGQGPEFLTYFQNEAQLDKSGLPSDRFFAERPEGSVSTLKIQRTQQEDSAVYLCASSLRRDSRADTQYFGPGTRLTVL.

This chain connects TRBV18 to TRBJ1-1; TRBD1 matches 10 bases. Germline V gene data show CDR1 as KGHSH and CDR2 as LQKENI. V gave up 4 bases and J gave up 0 bases; unmatched junction bases: 5. The CDR3 sequence is 16 residues long. The CDR3 here is CASSLRQGAVNTEAFF. As DNA, the CDR3 is TGTGCCAGCTCACTAAGACAGGGGGCCGTGAACACTGAAGCTTTCTTT. Supplemented by reference TRBV18 and TRBJ1-1, the full variable domain reads NAGVMQNPRHLVRRRGQEARLRCSPMKGHSHVYWYRQLPEEGLKFMVYLQKENIIDESGMPKERFSAEFPKEGPSILRIQQVVRGDSAAYFCASSLRQGAVNTEAFFGQGTRLTVV.

The genes are TRBV9 and TRBJ2-3, with D unresolved. The CDR3 consists of 13 residues. V was cut by 0 bases and J by 6 bases, with 8 bases left in between. Germline-derived CDR1 and CDR2 are SGDLS and YYNGEE. As DNA, the CDR3 is TGTGCCAGCAGCGTAGGAGTAGCCGATACGCAGTATTTT. Encoded protein: CASSVGVADTQYF.

This chain connects TRBV6-2 or TRBV6-3 to TRBJ2-7, with D possibly matching TRBD2 (5 bases). The germline V gene has CDR1 MNHEY and CDR2 SVGEGT. The V and J ends lost 5 bases and 3 bases respectively, with 14 bases between them. This CDR3 contains 14 residues. The CDR3 nucleotides are TGTGCCAGCAGTGTCACGGGGAGAGGCTACGAGCAGTACTTC. Translated: CASSVTGRGYEQYF.

This chain links TRBV29-1 with TRBJ2-3, with TRBD2 matching over 8 bases. V lost 4 bases to trimming and J lost 2 bases; unmatched junction nucleotides: 20. Germline CDR1 is SQVTM and CDR2 is ANQGSEA. The CDR3 covers 19 residues. The CDR3 DNA follows: TGCAGCGTTGGGATCGTCTTTGGTAGCGGGGAACACTACACAGATACGCAGTATTTT. Translated, it gives CSVGIVFGSGEHYTDTQYF.